The 10 T cell receptor beta chains given below trace back to one sample, sequenced in a study of OX40 agonist ivuxolimab in advanced cancers. Sequencing used immunoSEQ multiplex PCR; TCRdb keeps in-frame clones, though not all of them. The data contain tens of thousands of clones, over 80% of them singletons. The material sequenced was CD4+ or CD8+ T cells sorted from blood, taken in a trial of the OX40 agonist ivuxolimab. These receptors were collected from an adult with an advanced solid tumor such as melanoma, head and neck, liver or kidney cancer.

This chain connects TRBV29-1 to TRBJ1-1; TRBD1 matches at 7 bases. The CDR3 consists of 13 residues. Germline CDR1 is SQVTM and CDR2 is ANQGSEA. With V trimmed by 5 bases and J by 5 bases, 8 bases remained unmatched. The CDR3 protein is CSVFRQGGTEAFF. The CDR3 bases are TGCAGCGTTTTTAGACAGGGCGGGACTGAAGCTTTCTTT.

The chain recombines TRBV6-5 with TRBJ2-6; TRBD2 might be the D (6 bases). The CDR3 contains 16 residues. In germline, CDR1 is MNHEY, CDR2 SVGAGI. V was shortened by 4 bases and J by 4 bases, with 14 bases between the two germline ends. This CDR3 is CASSSGLLRGANVLTF. The DNA for the CDR3 is TGTGCCAGCAGTTCCGGACTACTCAGGGGGGCCAACGTCCTGACTTTC.

This sequence joins TRBV6-1 and TRBJ1-5, with D possibly matching TRBD1 (6 bases). This CDR3 comprises 13 residues. Per the germline V gene, CDR1 is MNHNS and CDR2 is SASEGT. Between the trimmed V and J ends, which lost 4 bases and 6 bases, there was a span of 10 bases. In DNA form, the CDR3 reads TGTGCCAGCAGTGGGCAGGGGCGTCAGCCCCAGCATTTT. As protein: CASSGQGRQPQHF.

The chain combines TRBV7-2 with TRBJ2-5; TRBD2 aligns across 9 bases. The J call is uncertain, as TRBJ2-7 better fits the DNA end. This CDR3 is 14 amino acids long. Germline CDR1 and CDR2: SGHTA and FQGNSA. For the CDR3, the DNA is TGTGCCAGCAGCTTAGGCGGGAGGGCCTACGAGCAGTACTTC. This codes for CASSLGGRAYEQYF.

The genes are TRBV25-1 and TRBJ2-3, with a possible D match to TRBD1 (5 bases). The germline CDR1 and CDR2 sequences are MGHDK and SYGVNS. V dropped 3 bases and J dropped 0 bases, with 10 bases sitting between them. The CDR3 length is 15 residues. The CDR3 nucleotides read TGTGCCAGCAGTGATACCCGGACAAGCACAGATACGCAGTATTTT. Translated: CASSDTRTSTDTQYF.

This chain links TRBV7-2 with TRBJ1-5; D is ambiguous. CDR1 and CDR2 from the germline V gene are SGHTA and FQGNSA. The CDR3 length is 15 residues. V was cut by 1 base and J by 1 base, with 8 bases left in between. In DNA form, the CDR3 reads TGTGCCAGCAGCTTAGTCCCCCGGAGCAATCAGCCCCAGCATTTT. This translates into CASSLVPRSNQPQHF.

V usage is TRBV15 and J usage is TRBJ2-2; D gene ambiguous. CDR1 and CDR2 (germline): LNHNV, YYDKDF (reference sequence). Trimming left V 3 bases short and J 3 bases short, with 5 bases between. CDR3 length: 13 amino acids. In DNA, the CDR3 is TGTGCCACCAGCAGTCTAGACACCGGGGAGCTGTTTTTT. It codes for CATSSLDTGELFF.

The V gene is TRBV11-2, the J gene TRBJ2-7, with a tentative D call TRBD2 (6 bases). Germline-derived CDR1 and CDR2 are SGHAT and FQNNGV. Trimming cost V 2 bases and J 5 bases, with 10 bases left between them. This CDR3 region has 13 residues. The CDR3 loop reads CASSLSRGNEQYF. CDR3 bases: TGTGCCAGCAGCTTAAGTCGGGGGAACGAGCAGTACTTC.

The CDR3 protein is CASSTRDGNTEAFF. DNA of the CDR3: TGTGCCAGTAGTACCAGGGATGGGAACACTGAAGCTTTCTTT. The chain combines TRBV19 with TRBJ1-1; D might be TRBD1 (5 bases). The germline gives CDR1 LNHDA, CDR2 SQIVND (reference sequence). The CDR3 runs to 14 residues. The V and J ends lost 4 bases and 1 base respectively, with 10 bases between them.

The chain uses TRBV28 and TRBJ1-6; D possibly corresponds to TRBD1 (5 bases). The V end lost 3 bases, the J end lost 3 bases, and 9 bases lay between the germline ends. The CDR3 consists of 15 residues. Germline assignment: CDR1 MDHEN and CDR2 SYDVKM. CDR3 nucleotides: TGTGCCAGCAGTTTTAGGCAGGGCTATAATTCACCCCTCCACTTT. Amino acids: CASSFRQGYNSPLHF. Complete variable domain (other parts from reference TRBV28 and TRBJ1-6): DVKVTQSSRYLVKRTGEKVFLECVQDMDHENMFWYRQDPGLGLRLIYFSYDVKMKEKGDIPEGYSVSREKKERFSLILESASTNQTSMYLCASSFRQGYNSPLHFGNGTRLTVT.